This passage covers 29 T cell receptor beta chains from one sample sequenced in a study of blood T cell repertoires in COVID-19. Measured with immunoSEQ multiplex PCR; TCRdb has only the in-frame clones, and not every one. The sample has some 530,000 clones, about 88% seen once. The specimen was PBMCs or T cells enriched from blood (not recorded which). These TCRs come from a woman aged 55 to 70 who had recovered from COVID-19.

This chain connects TRBV6-5 to TRBJ2-2; possibly TRBD1 for D (6 bases). Germline V gene data show CDR1 as MNHEY and CDR2 as SVGAGI. V was clipped by 7 bases and J by 5 bases, with 14 bases between them. There are 14 residues in the CDR3. CDR3 nucleotide sequence: TGTGCCAGCAAGGTCAGGGGAAGGACCGGGGAGCTGTTTTTT. Its protein product is CASKVRGRTGELFF.

The CDR3 loop reads CASSLLGDDTDTQYF. CDR3 DNA sequence: TGTGCCAGCTCCCTCCTTGGAGATGACACAGATACGCAGTATTTT. This chain uses TRBV18 with TRBJ2-3, with D unclear. This CDR3 comprises 15 residues. V was cut by 6 bases and J by 2 bases, with 15 bases left in between. Germline V gene data show CDR1 as KGHSH and CDR2 as LQKENI. The full variable domain, with the rest looked up from reference TRBV18 and TRBJ2-3, is NAGVMQNPRHLVRRRGQEARLRCSPMKGHSHVYWYRQLPEEGLKFMVYLQKENIIDESGMPKERFSAEFPKEGPSILRIQQVVRGDSAAYFCASSLLGDDTDTQYFGPGTRLTVL.

The chain joins TRBV23-1 to TRBJ1-6; D perhaps matches TRBD1 (6 bases). TRBV23-1 is an ORF, and what it does is uncertain. There are 19 residues in the CDR3. The ends were cut back, 1 base at V and 4 bases at J, with 20 bases in the middle. As DNA, the CDR3 is TGCGCCAGCAGTCAATACCAGGGGCAGGCGCTAGGGTATAATTCACCCCTCCACTTT. It encodes CASSQYQGQALGYNSPLHF.

The chain employs TRBV5-1 and TRBJ2-1; 8 nucleotides line up with TRBD2. V gave up 4 bases and J gave up 7 bases; unmatched junction bases: 7. This CDR3 comprises 14 residues. Germline V gene sequence: CDR1 SGHRS, CDR2 YFSETQ. The CDR3 DNA reads TGCGCCAGCAGCCGCCCGGGACTAGGAAATGAGCAGTTCTTC. Protein product: CASSRPGLGNEQFF. Supplemented by reference TRBV5-1 and TRBJ2-1, the full variable domain reads KAGVTQTPRYLIKTRGQQVTLSCSPISGHRSVSWYQQTPGQGLQFLFEYFSETQRNKGNFPGRFSGRQFSNSRSEMNVSTLELGDSALYLCASSRPGLGNEQFFGPGTRLTVL.

V is TRBV3-1 (or the pseudogene TRBV3-2) and J is TRBJ1-2; D might be TRBD1 (6 bases). V was pared by 1 base and J by 7 bases, with 13 bases between. The CDR3 runs 14 residues. Germline CDR1 and CDR2: LGHDT and YNNKEL (reference sequence). CDR3 DNA sequence: TGTGCCAGCAGCCAAGTGACCGGGACAACTGGCTACACCTTC. Encoded protein: CASSQVTGTTGYTF.

The table lists this clone with a count of one. The chain combines TRBV20-1 with TRBJ2-7; TRBD2 might be the D (5 bases). Trimming stripped 3 bases from V and 1 base from J, with 13 bases between. There are 14 residues in the CDR3. Germline V gives CDR1 DFQATT, CDR2 SNEGSKA (reference sequence). The CDR3 sequence is CSASLVRGSYEQYF. The CDR3 region has the DNA TGCAGTGCTAGTTTAGTCCGAGGGTCCTACGAGCAGTACTTC.

This chain connects TRBV11-3 to TRBJ1-2; D is possibly TRBD1 (5 bases). Per the germline V gene, CDR1 is SGHNT and CDR2 is YENEEA. Trimming shortened V by 5 bases and J by 4 bases, and 17 bases separated the two germline ends. The CDR3 totals 15 residues. CDR3 bases: TGTGCCAGCAGCGGGAAGGCCAGGGATCGCTATGGCTACACCTTC. This translates into CASSGKARDRYGYTF.

The rearrangement links TRBV19 to TRBJ2-2, with 8 bases fitting TRBD1. V lost 4 bases to trimming and J lost 6 bases; unmatched junction nucleotides: 4. There are 14 residues in the CDR3. Looked up from germline, CDR1 is LNHDA and CDR2 is SQIVND (reference sequence). CDR3 bases: TGTGCCAGTAGTACCCGACAGGGGTCCGGGGAGCTGTTTTTT. Its translation: CASSTRQGSGELFF. Combining the CDR3 with reference TRBV19 and TRBJ2-2 gives the whole variable domain DGGITQSPKYLFRKEGQNVTLSCEQNLNHDAMYWYRQDPGQGLRLIYYSQIVNDFQKGDIAEGYSVSREKKESFPLTVTSAQKNPTAFYLCASSTRQGSGELFFGEGSRLTVL.

This chain joins TRBV24-1 and TRBJ1-5, with 10 bases fitting TRBD1. The CDR3 runs 15 residues. Per germline, CDR1 KGHDR and CDR2 SFDVKD. The J segment lost 4 bases and the V segment lost 4 bases, leaving 3 bases of the junction unmatched. CDR3 nucleotides: TGTGCCACCAGTGACAAGGGACAGGGGAATCAGCCCCAGCATTTT. This codes for CATSDKGQGNQPQHF.

The gene calls are TRBV12-5 and TRBJ2-1; D may be TRBD1 (5 bases). Germline CDR1 is LGHNT and CDR2 is FRNRAP. The germline V and J ends were trimmed by 8 bases and 8 bases, with 13 bases remaining between them. The CDR3 loop spans 12 amino acids. CDR3: CASNQGRDEQFF. The CDR3 DNA follows: TGTGCTAGTAACCAGGGTAGGGATGAGCAGTTCTTC.

The genes are TRBV5-6 and TRBJ2-1; no clear D gene. V lost 0 bases, J lost 0 bases, and 7 bases lay in between. CDR1 and CDR2 from the germline V gene are SGHDT and YYEEEE. The CDR3 runs 15 residues. CDR3 in DNA: TGTGCCAGCAGCTTGGTCGTTAGCTCCTACAATGAGCAGTTCTTC. Translating it yields CASSLVVSSYNEQFF.

V and J are TRBV5-1 and TRBJ2-7; 10 bases agree with TRBD2. This CDR3 region has 17 residues. From germline, CDR1 is SGHRS and CDR2 YFSETQ. V shed 4 bases, J shed 0 bases, and the junction held 10 bases outside the gene matches. CDR3 sequence (DNA): TGCGCCAGCAGCCAATGGACTAGCGGTAGGAGCTCCTACGAGCAGTACTTC. It is translated as CASSQWTSGRSSYEQYF.

This clone was observed a single time. V is TRBV13 and J is TRBJ2-3, with D perhaps matching TRBD2 (6 bases). The CDR3 contains 14 residues. Trimming stripped 3 bases from V and 2 bases from J, with 9 bases between. Germline CDR1 reads PRHDT; CDR2 reads FYEKMQ (reference sequence). This CDR3 is CASSFSGFTDTQYF. The CDR3 region has the DNA TGTGCCAGCAGCTTTAGCGGCTTCACAGATACGCAGTATTTT.

The CDR3 reads CASSQQQGIYGYTF. The CDR3 bases are TGTGCCAGCAGCCAACAACAGGGAATCTATGGCTACACCTTC. V usage is TRBV3-1 (or the pseudogene TRBV3-2) and J usage is TRBJ1-2; weak D call: TRBD1 (6 bases). This CDR3 is built from 14 residues. Germline CDR1 LGHDT, CDR2 YNNKEL (reference sequence). V lost 2 bases and J lost 4, with 11 bases in between.

The chain couples TRBV2 to TRBJ1-1; D may be TRBD1 (6 bases). Trimming removed 3 bases from V and 3 bases from J, with 17 bases in between. Germline V gene sequence: CDR1 SNHLY, CDR2 FYNNEI. The CDR3 consists of 16 residues. The CDR3 region is CASSEGRRGLDTEAFF. CDR3 nucleotides: TGTGCCAGCAGTGAGGGACGAAGGGGGTTGGACACTGAAGCTTTCTTT.

This CDR3 reads CAISRTANTGELFF. In nucleotides, the CDR3 is TGTGCCATCAGTCGGACAGCGAACACCGGGGAGCTGTTTTTT. V is TRBV10-3 and J is TRBJ2-2; a weak D match, TRBD1 (6 bases). Trimming left V 5 bases short and J 0 bases short, with 7 bases between. The CDR3 totals 14 residues. CDR1 and CDR2 from the germline V gene are ENHRY and SYGVKD.

The chain recombines TRBV19 with TRBJ1-2, with D perhaps TRBD1 (6 bases). Germline loops: CDR1 LNHDA, CDR2 SQIVND (reference sequence). This CDR3 is built from 16 residues. V was shortened by 5 bases and J by 4 bases, with 20 bases between the two germline ends. The CDR3 nucleotides read TGTGCCAGTAGTCCCCAAGAAGGGGGTGGAAGCTATGGCTACACCTTC. Protein: CASSPQEGGGSYGYTF.

The chain joins TRBV3-1 (or the pseudogene TRBV3-2) to TRBJ2-3; tentatively, D is TRBD1 (6 bases). Germline CDR1 LGHDT, CDR2 YNNKEL (reference sequence). The V end was cut by 2 bases, the J end by 2 bases, with 11 bases between. The CDR3 totals 15 residues. The CDR3: CASSQRMGATDTQYF. The CDR3 DNA reads as TGTGCCAGCAGCCAACGCATGGGGGCCACAGATACGCAGTATTTT.

V is TRBV29-1 and J is TRBJ1-6; tentatively, D is TRBD1 (5 bases). Germline V gives CDR1 SQVTM, CDR2 ANQGSEA. The CDR3 contains 13 residues. V gave up 5 bases and J gave up 7 bases, with 12 bases separating them. The CDR3 loop is CSVLGDGNSPLHF. Written as DNA, the CDR3 is TGCAGCGTTTTAGGGGATGGGAATTCACCCCTCCACTTT.

The chain recombines TRBV9 with TRBJ2-3; 7 positions agree with TRBD1. CDR1 and CDR2 (germline): SGDLS, YYNGEE. The CDR3 is made up of 16 amino acids. V trimming: 3 bases; J trimming: 2 bases; junction bases outside the gene matches: 9. CDR3 residues: CASSGRTGDVTDTQYF. The CDR3 DNA sequence: TGTGCCAGCAGCGGCAGGACAGGCGATGTCACAGATACGCAGTATTTT. Variable domain in full (rest from reference TRBV9 and TRBJ2-3): DSGVTQTPKHLITATGQRVTLRCSPRSGDLSVYWYQQSLDQGLQFLIQYYNGEERAKGNILERFSAQQFPDLHSELNLSSLELGDSALYFCASSGRTGDVTDTQYFGPGTRLTVL.

This clone showed up just once. V gene TRBV9 combines with J gene TRBJ1-6, with D maybe TRBD1 (6 bases). CDR3 length: 14 residues. Germline CDR1 and CDR2: SGDLS and YYNGEE. Trimming left V 6 bases short and J 7 bases short, with 14 bases between. The CDR3 loop is CASTAGVGNSPLHF. In DNA, the CDR3 is TGTGCCAGCACCGCAGGGGTCGGGAATTCACCCCTCCACTTT.

This chain uses TRBV6-5 with TRBJ1-1; 10 bases agree with TRBD1. V trimming: 0 bases; J trimming: 6 bases; junction bases outside the gene matches: 1. The CDR3 loop spans 14 amino acids. Germline V gene data show CDR1 as MNHEY and CDR2 as SVGAGI. CDR3 DNA sequence: TGTGCCAGCAGTTACTCGGGACAGGGGCCTGAAGCTTTCTTT. Its translation is CASSYSGQGPEAFF.

The chain combines TRBV15 with TRBJ2-5; tentatively, D is TRBD1 (6 bases). Germline CDR1 and CDR2: LNHNV and YYDKDF (reference sequence). The CDR3 is 15 residues long. Trimming cost V 8 bases and J 1 base, with 17 bases left between them. Here the CDR3 reads CATRGGLTGQETQYF. The CDR3 coding sequence is TGTGCCACCCGAGGTGGGTTGACAGGCCAAGAGACCCAGTACTTC.

The chain carries TRBV24-1 and TRBJ2-1; no clear D gene. This CDR3 is built from 15 residues. Between the trimmed V and J ends, which lost 4 bases and 0 bases, there was a span of 9 bases. Germline CDR1 is KGHDR and CDR2 is SFDVKD. CDR3 region: CATSEALSSYNEQFF. CDR3 DNA sequence: TGTGCCACCAGTGAGGCACTAAGCTCCTACAATGAGCAGTTCTTC.

V is TRBV5-4 and J is TRBJ2-5; 10 nucleotides line up with TRBD2. The CDR3 sequence is 15 residues long. The germline CDR1 and CDR2 sequences are SGHNT and YYREEE (reference sequence). J lost 2 bases, V lost 6 bases, and 7 bases had no gene match. CDR3 residues: CASTPSGGLQETQYF. CDR3 in DNA: TGTGCCAGCACACCTAGCGGGGGCCTGCAAGAGACCCAGTACTTC.

This rearrangement joins TRBV7-6 to TRBJ2-5, with D tentatively TRBD2 (5 bases). The CDR3 spans 16 residues. Germline values: CDR1 SGHVS, CDR2 FNYEAQ. V dropped 2 bases and J dropped 0 bases, with 13 bases sitting between them. CDR3 DNA sequence: TGTGCCAGCAGCTTAAACGACCCGGGAAACCAAGAGACCCAGTACTTC. This sequence encodes CASSLNDPGNQETQYF.

The gene calls are TRBV30 and TRBJ2-1; TRBD1 is a possible D gene (5 bases). CDR3 length: 15 residues. V was trimmed by 1 base and J by 0 bases, leaving 10 bases between them. Germline lookup yields CDR1 GTSNPN and CDR2 SVGIG (reference sequence). The CDR3 coding sequence is TGTGCCTGGAGTGAGACAGCGAGCTCCTACAATGAGCAGTTCTTC. The encoded protein is CAWSETASSYNEQFF. The full variable domain, rest sourced from reference TRBV30 and TRBJ2-1, is SQTIHQWPATLVQPVGSPLSLECTVEGTSNPNLYWYRQAAGRGLQLLFYSVGIGQISSEVPQNLSASRPQDRQFILSSKKLLLSDSGFYLCAWSETASSYNEQFFGPGTRLTVL.

The V gene is TRBV30, the J gene TRBJ2-3; TRBD2 matches 9 bases. With 0 bases clipped from V and 3 bases from J, the junction kept 4 bases outside the gene matches. The length of the CDR3 is 15 residues. Germline-derived CDR1 and CDR2 are GTSNPN and SVGIG (reference sequence). The CDR3: CAWSVGGGETDTQYF. Written as DNA, the CDR3 is TGTGCCTGGAGTGTGGGCGGGGGGGAGACAGATACGCAGTATTTT.

V and J are TRBV7-7 and TRBJ1-2; 9 bases are a match to TRBD1. Germline assignment: CDR1 SSHAT and CDR2 FNYEAQ (reference sequence). V trimming: 9 bases; J trimming: 2 bases; junction bases outside the gene matches: 4. This CDR3 has 13 amino acids. The CDR3 DNA is TGTGCCAGAAACAGGGGGCTGAACTATGGCTACACCTTC. Translating gives CARNRGLNYGYTF. Together with reference TRBV7-7 and TRBJ1-2, the CDR3 gives the full variable domain: GAGVSQSPRYKVTKRGQDVTLRCDPISSHATLYWYQQALGQGPEFLTYFNYEAQPDKSGLPSDRFSAERPEGSISTLTIQRTEQRDSAMYRCARNRGLNYGYTFGSGTRLTVV.